Following are 19 T cell receptor beta chains from one sample sequenced in a study of blood T cell repertoires in COVID-19 (dated by TCRdb to between 2020 and 2021). Receptors were amplified or captured by the immunoSEQ multiplex PCR assay. The source is immuneACCESS, and TCRdb retained only in-frame sequences with V and J called. Part of the clones is not carried over; for the studies checked, unresolved V genes explain less than half of this, and the remainder is unexplained. Recorded for this sample are roughly 160,000 clones; roughly 82% of them occurred a single time. The ten largest clones capture approximately 10% of the sample. Sequenced: PBMCs or T cells enriched from blood (not recorded which). The receptors shown here come from a man in his fifties who had recovered from COVID-19.

The chain is built from TRBV5-5 and TRBJ2-6; D is perhaps TRBD1 (7 bases). The CDR3 runs to 19 residues. CDR1 and CDR2 (germline): SGHKS, YYEKEE (reference sequence). V was cut by 4 bases and J by 0 bases, with 20 bases left in between. CDR3 sequence reads: CASSENIPGGYSGANVLTF. DNA for the CDR3: TGTGCCAGCAGCGAAAATATTCCAGGGGGGTACTCTGGGGCCAACGTCCTGACTTTC.

The CDR3 is CASSPEGAGTFYEQYF. The DNA for the CDR3 is TGCGCCAGCAGCCCGGAGGGGGCGGGGACGTTCTACGAGCAGTACTTC. The chain carries TRBV5-1 and TRBJ2-7, with a possible D match to TRBD1 (7 bases). V lost 4 bases and J lost 3, with 20 bases in between. This CDR3 region has 16 residues. Germline V CDR1 and CDR2: SGHRS, YFSETQ. Combining the CDR3 with reference TRBV5-1 and TRBJ2-7 gives the whole variable domain KAGVTQTPRYLIKTRGQQVTLSCSPISGHRSVSWYQQTPGQGLQFLFEYFSETQRNKGNFPGRFSGRQFSNSRSEMNVSTLELGDSALYLCASSPEGAGTFYEQYFGPGTRLTVT.

The rearrangement uses TRBV28 and TRBJ2-7; the match to TRBD1 covers 7 bases. Germline loops: CDR1 MDHEN, CDR2 SYDVKM. The ends lost 3 bases at V and 3 bases at J; junction bases unmatched: 17. The CDR3 runs 18 residues. CDR3 DNA sequence: TGTGCCAGCAGTTTTTGGCCAGGGCGAACACGGGACAGCTACGAGCAGTACTTC. Protein: CASSFWPGRTRDSYEQYF.

This chain links TRBV30 with TRBJ2-5, with 10 bases identical to TRBD2. Germline CDR1 reads GTSNPN; CDR2 reads SVGIG (reference sequence). V lost 6 bases, J lost 5 bases, and 9 bases stayed unmatched. This CDR3 region has 14 residues. The CDR3 DNA follows: TGTGCCTGCCATAAGCGGGGGGGCGGCGAGACCCAGTACTTC. Translation: CACHKRGGGETQYF.

The genes are TRBV3-1 (or the pseudogene TRBV3-2) and TRBJ2-1, with 11 nucleotides matching TRBD2. The CDR3 runs to 17 residues. Germline assignment: CDR1 LGHDT and CDR2 YNNKEL (reference sequence). Unmatched junction bases numbered 6, after V lost 0 bases and J lost 5 bases. CDR3 DNA sequence: TGTGCCAGCAGCCAAGAGGTGGCTAGCGGGAGGAACAATGAGCAGTTCTTC. It translates to CASSQEVASGRNNEQFF.

The rearrangement uses TRBV7-9 and TRBJ1-4; D remains unclear. The CDR3 loop spans 14 amino acids. V was shortened by 3 bases and J by 3 bases, with 8 bases between the two germline ends. The V gene's germline CDR1 is SEHNR and CDR2 FQNEAQ (reference sequence). Here the CDR3 reads CASSFSTANEKLFF. The CDR3 DNA reads TGTGCCAGCAGCTTTAGTACGGCTAATGAAAAACTGTTTTTT. The variable domain in full, with the rest retrieved from reference TRBV7-9 and TRBJ1-4, is DTGVSQNPRHKITKRGQNVTFRCDPISEHNRLYWYRQTLGQGPEFLTYFQNEAQLEKSRLLSDRFSAERPKGSFSTLEIQRTEQGDSAMYLCASSFSTANEKLFFGSGTQLSVL.

The chain couples TRBV5-4 to TRBJ2-2; the D gene is possibly TRBD1 (5 bases). The V and J ends lost 0 bases and 2 bases respectively, with 8 bases between them. The CDR3 spans 15 residues. Germline CDR1 is SGHNT and CDR2 is YYREEE (reference sequence). Written as DNA, the CDR3 is TGTGCCAGCAGCTTGGCAGGGATCAACACCGGGGAGCTGTTTTTT. Translated, it gives CASSLAGINTGELFF. The whole variable domain, remainder taken from reference TRBV5-4 and TRBJ2-2, is ETGVTQSPTHLIKTRGQQVTLRCSSQSGHNTVSWYQQALGQGPQFIFQYYREEENGRGNFPPRFSGLQFPNYSSELNVNALELDDSALYLCASSLAGINTGELFFGEGSRLTVL.

The V and J genes are TRBV30 and TRBJ1-2; a possible D gene is TRBD1 (5 bases). CDR1 GTSNPN and CDR2 SVGIG come from the germline V gene (reference sequence). V was shortened by 2 bases and J by 2 bases, with 9 bases between the two germline ends. The CDR3 sequence is 13 residues long. The CDR3 is CAWSHQGNYGYTF. CDR3 nucleotides: TGTGCCTGGAGTCACCAGGGAAACTATGGCTACACCTTC.

In DNA form, the CDR3 reads TGTGCCAGCAGTCCACGTTCTAGCACCCTCACAGATACGCAGTATTTT. As protein: CASSPRSSTLTDTQYF. The V call is TRBV2, the J call TRBJ2-3; D might be TRBD2 (5 bases). V gave up 5 bases and J gave up 2 bases, with 17 bases separating them. The CDR3 has 16 residues. Germline lookup yields CDR1 SNHLY and CDR2 FYNNEI.

The rearrangement joins TRBV24-1 to TRBJ2-1, with a weak D call TRBD2 (6 bases). Trimming removed 4 bases from V and 4 bases from J, with 10 bases in between. CDR1 and CDR2 (germline): KGHDR, SFDVKD. This CDR3 is 14 amino acids long. The CDR3 spells CATSDGGRYNEQFF. DNA for the CDR3: TGTGCCACCAGTGACGGGGGACGTTACAATGAGCAGTTCTTC.

This clone was detected ten times or more. This sequence joins TRBV2 and TRBJ2-7; TRBD1 aligns across 8 bases. Trimming cost V 6 bases and J 4 bases; bases outside gene matches: 17. The length of the CDR3 is 17 residues. The germline V gene encodes CDR1 SNHLY and CDR2 FYNNEI. In DNA form, the CDR3 reads TGTGCCAGCAGCGGCTACGGACAGGGAAGTACTTTGTACGAGCAGTACTTC. Residues: CASSGYGQGSTLYEQYF.

This clone was counted between two and nine times. The V gene is TRBV11-2, the J gene TRBJ2-3, with D possibly TRBD2 on 6 matching bases. The germline gives CDR1 SGHAT, CDR2 FQNNGV. Trimming shortened V by 0 bases and J by 2 bases, and 6 bases separated the two germline ends. This CDR3 region has 14 residues. DNA of the CDR3: TGTGCCAGCAGCTTAGAGGACTACACAGATACGCAGTATTTT. Protein product: CASSLEDYTDTQYF.

Remarks on this clone: One end of the junction is discordant with germline, which a read error may explain. The chain employs TRBV12-3 or TRBV12-4 and TRBJ2-1; a weak D match, TRBD1 (6 bases). This CDR3 spans 13 amino acids. CDR3 in amino acids: CANSLLQGNEQFF. CDR3 nucleotides: TGTGCCAACAGTTTGCTACAGGGTAATGAGCAGTTCTTC.

The chain recombines TRBV3-1 (or the pseudogene TRBV3-2) with TRBJ2-2, with 7 nucleotides matching TRBD2. The CDR3 contains 19 residues. After removal of 1 base from V and 6 bases from J, the junction contained 17 bases not matched to a gene. In germline, CDR1 is LGHDT, CDR2 YNNKEL (reference sequence). DNA of the CDR3: TGTGCCAGCAGCCAAGCGGCAGCGGGGATAACATATCGCGCCGGGGAGCTGTTTTTT. Translation: CASSQAAAGITYRAGELFF.

The gene calls are TRBV5-4 and TRBJ2-1; the D is unclear. CDR3 length equals 17 residues. V dropped 1 base and J dropped 0 bases, with 14 bases sitting between them. Germline-derived CDR1 and CDR2 are SGHNT and YYREEE (reference sequence). The CDR3: CASSLSLVVSSYNEQFF. As DNA, the CDR3 is TGTGCCAGCAGCTTGAGCTTGGTGGTGAGCTCCTACAATGAGCAGTTCTTC.

The rearrangement links TRBV19 to TRBJ1-2, with a tentative D call TRBD1 (6 bases). Germline CDR1 and CDR2: LNHDA and SQIVND (reference sequence). The CDR3 consists of 14 residues. Trimming removed 0 bases from V and 8 bases from J, with 13 bases in between. In nucleotides, the CDR3 is TGTGCCAGTAGTATAGATCTGGGACATTTCGGCTACACCTTC. Protein: CASSIDLGHFGYTF.

The chain carries TRBV2 and TRBJ1-2, with 8 bases that match TRBD1. This CDR3 has 13 residues. With V trimmed by 9 bases and J by 6 bases, 9 bases remained unmatched. The germline gives CDR1 SNHLY, CDR2 FYNNEI. The CDR3 sequence: CARNGRGQDGYTF. The CDR3 DNA follows: TGTGCCAGAAACGGAAGGGGACAGGATGGCTACACCTTC.

This clone was seen just once. This chain joins TRBV27 and TRBJ2-7; no clear D. Germline V CDR1 and CDR2: MNHEY, SMNVEV (reference sequence). The CDR3 spans 15 residues. Trimming removed 3 bases at V and 0 bases at J, with 12 bases between. CDR3: CASSFTPPSSYEQYF. The CDR3 DNA reads TGTGCCAGCAGTTTCACACCCCCTAGCTCCTACGAGCAGTACTTC.

This clone was seen more than once but under ten times. The CDR3 region has the DNA TGTGCCAGCAGGGGGACAGGGGGCACGGATGGCTACACCTTC. Residues: CASRGTGGTDGYTF. The chain recombines TRBV6-5 with TRBJ1-2, with 12 bases fitting TRBD1. V shed 6 bases, J shed 6 bases, and the junction held 5 bases outside the gene matches. The CDR3 length is 14 residues. CDR1 and CDR2 from the germline V gene are MNHEY and SVGAGI.